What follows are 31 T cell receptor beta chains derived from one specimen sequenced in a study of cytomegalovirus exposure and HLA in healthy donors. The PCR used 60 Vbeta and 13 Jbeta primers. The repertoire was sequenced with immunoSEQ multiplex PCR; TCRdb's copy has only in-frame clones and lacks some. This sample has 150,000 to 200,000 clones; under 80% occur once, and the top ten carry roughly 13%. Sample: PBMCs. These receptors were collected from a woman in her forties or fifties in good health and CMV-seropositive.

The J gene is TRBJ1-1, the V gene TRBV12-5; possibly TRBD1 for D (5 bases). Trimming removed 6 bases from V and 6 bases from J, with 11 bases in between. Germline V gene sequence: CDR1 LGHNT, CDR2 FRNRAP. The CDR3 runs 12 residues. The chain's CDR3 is CASGHTGSEAFF. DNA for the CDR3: TGTGCTAGTGGCCACACAGGCTCTGAAGCTTTCTTT. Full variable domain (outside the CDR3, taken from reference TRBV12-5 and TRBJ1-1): DARVTQTPRHKVTEMGQEVTMRCQPILGHNTVFWYRQTMMQGLELLAYFRNRAPLDDSGMPKDRFSAEMPDATLATLKIQPSEPRDSAVYFCASGHTGSEAFFGQGTRLTVV.

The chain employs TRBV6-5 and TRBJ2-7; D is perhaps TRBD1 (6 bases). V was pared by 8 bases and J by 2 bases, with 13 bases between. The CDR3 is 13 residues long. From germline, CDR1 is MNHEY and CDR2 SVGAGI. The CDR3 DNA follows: TGTGCCAGCGGACGGGACAACGCCTACGAGCAGTACTTC. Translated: CASGRDNAYEQYF.

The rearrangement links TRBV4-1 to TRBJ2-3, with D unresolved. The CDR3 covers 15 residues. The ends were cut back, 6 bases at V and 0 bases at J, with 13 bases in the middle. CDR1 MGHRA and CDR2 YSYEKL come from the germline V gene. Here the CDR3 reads CASSLEASSTDTQYF. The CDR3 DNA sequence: TGCGCCAGCAGTCTAGAGGCGTCTAGCACAGATACGCAGTATTTT.

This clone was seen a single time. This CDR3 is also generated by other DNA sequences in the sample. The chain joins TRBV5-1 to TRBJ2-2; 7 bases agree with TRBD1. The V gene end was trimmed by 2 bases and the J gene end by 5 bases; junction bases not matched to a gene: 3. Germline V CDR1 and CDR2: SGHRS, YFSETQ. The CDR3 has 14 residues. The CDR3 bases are TGCGCCAGCAGCTTACAGGGGACAACCGGGGAGCTGTTTTTT. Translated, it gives CASSLQGTTGELFF. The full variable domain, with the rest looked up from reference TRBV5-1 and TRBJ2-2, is KAGVTQTPRYLIKTRGQQVTLSCSPISGHRSVSWYQQTPGQGLQFLFEYFSETQRNKGNFPGRFSGRQFSNSRSEMNVSTLELGDSALYLCASSLQGTTGELFFGEGSRLTVL.

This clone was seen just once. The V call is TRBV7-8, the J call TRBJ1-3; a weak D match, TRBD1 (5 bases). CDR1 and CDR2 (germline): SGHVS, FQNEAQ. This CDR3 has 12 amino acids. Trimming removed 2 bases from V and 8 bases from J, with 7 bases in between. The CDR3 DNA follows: TGTGCCAGCAGCTTAAAAGGGGACACCATATATTTT. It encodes CASSLKGDTIYF. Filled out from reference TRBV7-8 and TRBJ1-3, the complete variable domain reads GAGVSQSPRYKVAKRGQDVALRCDPISGHVSLFWYQQALGQGPEFLTYFQNEAQLDKSGLPSDRFFAERPEGSVSTLKIQRTQQEDSAVYLCASSLKGDTIYFGEGSWLTVV.

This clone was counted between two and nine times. CDR3 sequence: CASSLVGGGTDTQYF. CDR3 sequence (DNA): TGTGCCAGCAGCTTGGTAGGGGGGGGCACAGATACGCAGTATTTT. The chain carries TRBV5-4 and TRBJ2-3, with a weak D call TRBD2 (7 bases). Germline V gene lookup returns CDR1 SGHNT and CDR2 YYREEE (reference sequence). This CDR3 is 15 amino acids long. V was pared by 0 bases and J by 1 base, with 9 bases between.

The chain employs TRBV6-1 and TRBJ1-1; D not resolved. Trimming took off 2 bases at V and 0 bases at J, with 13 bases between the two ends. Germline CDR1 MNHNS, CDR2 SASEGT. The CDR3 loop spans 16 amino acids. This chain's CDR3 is CASSEYDRGMNTEAFF. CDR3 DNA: TGTGCCAGCAGTGAATATGATAGAGGGATGAACACTGAAGCTTTCTTT.

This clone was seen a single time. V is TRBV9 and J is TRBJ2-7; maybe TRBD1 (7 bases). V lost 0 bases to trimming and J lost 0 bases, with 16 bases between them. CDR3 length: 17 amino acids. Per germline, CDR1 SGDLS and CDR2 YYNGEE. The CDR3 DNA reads TGTGCCAGCAGCGTAGCTCCAGGGGGGCATCCCTCCTACGAGCAGTACTTC. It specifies CASSVAPGGHPSYEQYF.

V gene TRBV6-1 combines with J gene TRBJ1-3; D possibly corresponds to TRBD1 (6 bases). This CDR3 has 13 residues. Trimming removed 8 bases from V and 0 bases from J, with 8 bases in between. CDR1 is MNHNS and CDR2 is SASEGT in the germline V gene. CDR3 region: CASSGASGNTIYF. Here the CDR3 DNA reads TGTGCCAGCTCAGGGGCCTCTGGAAACACCATATATTTT.

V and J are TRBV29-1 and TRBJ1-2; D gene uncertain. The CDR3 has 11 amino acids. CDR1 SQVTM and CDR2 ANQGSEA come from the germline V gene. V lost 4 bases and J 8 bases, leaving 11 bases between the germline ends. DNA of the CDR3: TGCAGCGTTGTAGGAGGATGGGGCTACACCTTC. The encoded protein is CSVVGGWGYTF.

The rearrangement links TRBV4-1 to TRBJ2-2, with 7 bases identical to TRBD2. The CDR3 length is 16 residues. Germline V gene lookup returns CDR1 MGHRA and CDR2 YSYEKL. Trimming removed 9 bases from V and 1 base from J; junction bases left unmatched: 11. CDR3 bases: TGCGCCAGTCGATTCGTCGCGGGGGTGAACACCGGGGAGCTGTTTTTT. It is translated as CASRFVAGVNTGELFF.

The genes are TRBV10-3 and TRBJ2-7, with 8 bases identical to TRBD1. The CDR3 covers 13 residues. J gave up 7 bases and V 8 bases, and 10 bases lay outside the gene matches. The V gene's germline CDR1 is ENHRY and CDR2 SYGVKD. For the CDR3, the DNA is TGTGCCATCGGGGCAGGGGGCGCGTCAGAGCAGTACTTC. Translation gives CAIGAGGASEQYF.

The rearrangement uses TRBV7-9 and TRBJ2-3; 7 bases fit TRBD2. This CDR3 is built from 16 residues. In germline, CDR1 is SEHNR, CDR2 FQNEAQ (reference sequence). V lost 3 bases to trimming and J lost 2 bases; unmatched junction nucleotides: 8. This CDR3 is CASSFLGGFYTDTQYF. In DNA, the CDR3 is TGTGCCAGCAGCTTCCTGGGGGGGTTTTACACAGATACGCAGTATTTT.

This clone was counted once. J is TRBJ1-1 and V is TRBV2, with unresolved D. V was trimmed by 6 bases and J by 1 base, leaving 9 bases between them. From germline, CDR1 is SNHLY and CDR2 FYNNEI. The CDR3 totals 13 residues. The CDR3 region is CASRRDWNTEAFF. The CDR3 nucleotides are TGTGCCAGCAGACGCGACTGGAACACTGAAGCTTTCTTT.

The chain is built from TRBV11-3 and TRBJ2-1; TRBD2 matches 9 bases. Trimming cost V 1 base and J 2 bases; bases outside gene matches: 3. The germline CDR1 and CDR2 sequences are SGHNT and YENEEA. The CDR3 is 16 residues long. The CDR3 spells CASSLAGTSPYNEQFF. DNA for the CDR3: TGTGCCAGCAGCTTAGCCGGGACTAGCCCCTACAATGAGCAGTTCTTC.

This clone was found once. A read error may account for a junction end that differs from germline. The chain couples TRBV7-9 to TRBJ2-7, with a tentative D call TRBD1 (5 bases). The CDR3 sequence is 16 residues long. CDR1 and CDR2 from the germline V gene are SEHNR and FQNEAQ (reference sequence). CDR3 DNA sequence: TGTTCCAGCAGCTTAAACACAGGAATCAGGGCCTACGAGCAGTACTTC. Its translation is CSSSLNTGIRAYEQYF.

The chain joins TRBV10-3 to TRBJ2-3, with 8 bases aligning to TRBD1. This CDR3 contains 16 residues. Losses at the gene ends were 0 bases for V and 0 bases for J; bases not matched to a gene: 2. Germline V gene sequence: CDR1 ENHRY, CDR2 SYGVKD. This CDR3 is CAISESRTGSTDTQYF. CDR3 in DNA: TGTGCCATCAGTGAGTCCCGGACAGGGAGCACAGATACGCAGTATTTT.

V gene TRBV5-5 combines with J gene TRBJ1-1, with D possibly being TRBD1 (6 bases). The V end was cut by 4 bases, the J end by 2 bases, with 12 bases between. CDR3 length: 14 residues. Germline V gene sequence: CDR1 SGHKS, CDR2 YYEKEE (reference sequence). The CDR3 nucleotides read TGTGCCAGCAGCACCCCAGGGGCAAACACTGAAGCTTTCTTT. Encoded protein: CASSTPGANTEAFF.

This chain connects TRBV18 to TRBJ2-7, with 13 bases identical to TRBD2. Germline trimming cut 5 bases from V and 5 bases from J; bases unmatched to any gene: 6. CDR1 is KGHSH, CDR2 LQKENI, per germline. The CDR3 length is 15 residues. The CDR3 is CASSETSGGLDEQYF. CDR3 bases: TGTGCCAGCTCAGAGACTAGCGGGGGGTTAGACGAGCAGTACTTC.

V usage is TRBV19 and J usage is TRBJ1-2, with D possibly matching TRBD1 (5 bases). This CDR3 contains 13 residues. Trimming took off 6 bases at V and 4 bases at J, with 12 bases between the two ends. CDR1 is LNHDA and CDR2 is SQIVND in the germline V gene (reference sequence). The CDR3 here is CASSSGILYGYTF. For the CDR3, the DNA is TGTGCCAGTAGCTCAGGGATACTCTATGGCTACACCTTC.

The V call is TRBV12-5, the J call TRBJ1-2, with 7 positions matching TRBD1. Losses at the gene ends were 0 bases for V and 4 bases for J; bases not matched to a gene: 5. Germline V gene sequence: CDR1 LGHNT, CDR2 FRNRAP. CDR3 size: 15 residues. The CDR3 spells CASGLVTGVAYGYTF. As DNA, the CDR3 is TGTGCTAGTGGTTTGGTTACAGGGGTCGCCTATGGCTACACCTTC.

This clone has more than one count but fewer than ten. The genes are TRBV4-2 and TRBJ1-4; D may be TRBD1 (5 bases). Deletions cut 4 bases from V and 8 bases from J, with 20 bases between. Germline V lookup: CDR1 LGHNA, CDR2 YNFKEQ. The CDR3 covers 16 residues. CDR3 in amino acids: CASSLRGGGREEKLFF. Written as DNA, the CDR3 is TGTGCCAGCAGCCTCCGGGGGGGTGGGAGAGAGGAAAAACTGTTTTTT.

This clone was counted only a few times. The CDR3 DNA follows: TGCGCCAGCAGCTTGGCCGTGACAGGGGGCCCAGATACGCAGTATTTT. Translated, it gives CASSLAVTGGPDTQYF. The rearrangement joins TRBV5-1 to TRBJ2-3; 10 bases are shared with TRBD1. J gave up 4 bases and V 0 bases, and 5 bases lay outside the gene matches. Germline-derived CDR1 and CDR2 are SGHRS and YFSETQ. The CDR3 spans 16 residues.

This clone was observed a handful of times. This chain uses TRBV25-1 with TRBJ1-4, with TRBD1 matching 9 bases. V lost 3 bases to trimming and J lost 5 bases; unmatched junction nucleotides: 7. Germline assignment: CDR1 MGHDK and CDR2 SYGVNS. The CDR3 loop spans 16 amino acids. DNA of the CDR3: TGTGCCAGCAGTGATTCCGGGACAGGGACAAATGAAAAACTGTTTTTT. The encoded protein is CASSDSGTGTNEKLFF.

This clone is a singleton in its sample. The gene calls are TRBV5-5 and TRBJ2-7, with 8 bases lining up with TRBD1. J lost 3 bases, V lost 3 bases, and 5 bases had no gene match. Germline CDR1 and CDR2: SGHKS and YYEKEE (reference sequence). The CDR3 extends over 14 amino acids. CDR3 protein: CASSSGTGYYEQYF. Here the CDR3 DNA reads TGTGCCAGCAGCTCCGGGACAGGATACTACGAGCAGTACTTC.

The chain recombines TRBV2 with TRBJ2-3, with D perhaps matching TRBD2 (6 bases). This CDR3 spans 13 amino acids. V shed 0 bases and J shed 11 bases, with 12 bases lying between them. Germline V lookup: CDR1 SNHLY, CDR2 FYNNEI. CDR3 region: CASSEAFRGGQYF. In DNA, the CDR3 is TGTGCCAGCAGTGAAGCATTTCGGGGAGGGCAGTATTTT.

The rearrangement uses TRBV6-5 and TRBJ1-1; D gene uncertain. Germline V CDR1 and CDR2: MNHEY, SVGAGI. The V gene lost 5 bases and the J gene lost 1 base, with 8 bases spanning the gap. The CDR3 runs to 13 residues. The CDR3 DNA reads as TGTGCCAGCAGTGAAGTAGAGAACACTGAAGCTTTCTTT. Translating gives CASSEVENTEAFF.

The CDR3 DNA reads TGTGCCAGCTCACGTCAGGGGATTGAAGCTTTCTTT. Translating it yields CASSRQGIEAFF. This chain links TRBV18 with TRBJ1-1; TRBD1 might be the D (6 bases). Germline V gene sequence: CDR1 KGHSH, CDR2 LQKENI. Trimming stripped 4 bases from V and 7 bases from J, with 10 bases between. The CDR3 is 12 residues long.

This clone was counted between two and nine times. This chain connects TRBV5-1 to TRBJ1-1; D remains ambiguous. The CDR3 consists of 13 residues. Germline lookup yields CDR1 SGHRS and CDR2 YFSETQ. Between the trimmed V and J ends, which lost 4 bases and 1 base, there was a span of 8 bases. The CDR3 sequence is CASSPHGNTEAFF. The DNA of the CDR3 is TGCGCCAGCAGCCCTCACGGGAACACTGAAGCTTTCTTT.

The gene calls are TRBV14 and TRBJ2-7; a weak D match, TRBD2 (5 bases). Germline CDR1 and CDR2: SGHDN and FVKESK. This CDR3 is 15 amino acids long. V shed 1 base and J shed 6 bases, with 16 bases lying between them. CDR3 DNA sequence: TGTGCCAGCAGCCAAGGGACTTACCAAGGTGGCGAGCAGTACTTC. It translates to CASSQGTYQGGEQYF.

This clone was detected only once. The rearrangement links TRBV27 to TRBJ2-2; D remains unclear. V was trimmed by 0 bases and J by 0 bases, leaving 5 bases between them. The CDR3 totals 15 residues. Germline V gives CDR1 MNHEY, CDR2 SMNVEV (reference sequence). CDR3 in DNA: TGTGCCAGCAGTTTATCACAGACGAACACCGGGGAGCTGTTTTTT. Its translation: CASSLSQTNTGELFF.